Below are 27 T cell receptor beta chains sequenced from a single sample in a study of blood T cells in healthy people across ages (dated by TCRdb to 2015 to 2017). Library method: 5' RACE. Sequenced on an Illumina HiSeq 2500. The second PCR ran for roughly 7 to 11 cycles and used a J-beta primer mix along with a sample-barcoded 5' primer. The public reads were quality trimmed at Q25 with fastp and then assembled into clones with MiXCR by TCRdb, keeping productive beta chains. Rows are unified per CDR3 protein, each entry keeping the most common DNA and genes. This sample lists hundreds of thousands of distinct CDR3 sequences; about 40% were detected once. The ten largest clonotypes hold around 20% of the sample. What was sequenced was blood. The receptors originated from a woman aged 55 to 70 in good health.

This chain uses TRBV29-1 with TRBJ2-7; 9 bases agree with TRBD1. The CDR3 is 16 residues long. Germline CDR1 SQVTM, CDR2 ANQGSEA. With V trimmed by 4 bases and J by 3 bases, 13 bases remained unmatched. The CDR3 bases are TGCAGCGTTGCGGTAGGGACAGGGCAAAAAGTCTACGAGCAGTACTTC. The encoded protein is CSVAVGTGQKVYEQYF.

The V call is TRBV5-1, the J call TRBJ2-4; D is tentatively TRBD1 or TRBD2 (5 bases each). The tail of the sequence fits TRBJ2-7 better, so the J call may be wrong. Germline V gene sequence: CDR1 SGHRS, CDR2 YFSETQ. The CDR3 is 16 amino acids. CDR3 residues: CASSLMSVVGVYEQYF. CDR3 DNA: TGCGCCAGCAGCTTGATGTCTGTGGTGGGGGTGTACGAGCAGTACTTC.

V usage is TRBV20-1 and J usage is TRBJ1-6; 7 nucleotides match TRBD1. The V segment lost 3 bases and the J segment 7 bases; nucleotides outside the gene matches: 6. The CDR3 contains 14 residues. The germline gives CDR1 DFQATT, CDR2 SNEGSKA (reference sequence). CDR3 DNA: TGCAGTGCTAGTTGGGACAGCGAGAATTCACCCCTCCACTTT. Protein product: CSASWDSENSPLHF.

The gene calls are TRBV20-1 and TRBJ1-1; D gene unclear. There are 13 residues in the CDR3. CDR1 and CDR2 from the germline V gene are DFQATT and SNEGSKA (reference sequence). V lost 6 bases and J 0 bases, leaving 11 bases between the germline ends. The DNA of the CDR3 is TGCAGTGCGCAGACGAACATGAACACTGAAGCTTTCTTT. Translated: CSAQTNMNTEAFF.

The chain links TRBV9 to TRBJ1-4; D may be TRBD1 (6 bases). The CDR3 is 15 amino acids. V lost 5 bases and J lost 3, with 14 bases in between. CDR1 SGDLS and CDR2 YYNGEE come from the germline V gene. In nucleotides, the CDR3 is TGTGCCAGCAGTTTACAGGGACGAGCTAATGAAAAACTGTTTTTT. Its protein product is CASSLQGRANEKLFF. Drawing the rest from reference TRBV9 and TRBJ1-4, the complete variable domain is DSGVTQTPKHLITATGQRVTLRCSPRSGDLSVYWYQQSLDQGLQFLIQYYNGEERAKGNILERFSAQQFPDLHSELNLSSLELGDSALYFCASSLQGRANEKLFFGSGTQLSVL.

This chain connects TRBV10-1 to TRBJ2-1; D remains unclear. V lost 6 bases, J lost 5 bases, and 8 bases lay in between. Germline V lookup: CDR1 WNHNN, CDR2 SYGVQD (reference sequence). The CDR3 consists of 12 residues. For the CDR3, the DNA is TGCGCCAGCAGAGACAAAGACAATGAGCAGTTCTTC. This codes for CASRDKDNEQFF.

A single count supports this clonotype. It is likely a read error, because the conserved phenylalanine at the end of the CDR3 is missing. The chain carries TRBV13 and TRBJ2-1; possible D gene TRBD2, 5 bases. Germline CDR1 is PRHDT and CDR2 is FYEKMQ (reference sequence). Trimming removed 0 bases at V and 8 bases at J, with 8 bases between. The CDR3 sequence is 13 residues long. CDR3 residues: CASSLGEGYEQFI. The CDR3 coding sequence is TGTGCCAGCAGCTTAGGCGAGGGATATGAGCAGTTCATC.

CDR3 in DNA: TGCAGTGCTAGCCCTCCGCTCTCGCGCGGAGCTTTCTTT. Translation: CSASPPLSRGAFF. The chain recombines TRBV20-1 with TRBJ1-1; D gene uncertain. Germline assignment: CDR1 DFQATT and CDR2 SNEGSKA (reference sequence). V lost 3 bases to trimming and J lost 10 bases, with 18 bases between them. The CDR3 has 13 amino acids.

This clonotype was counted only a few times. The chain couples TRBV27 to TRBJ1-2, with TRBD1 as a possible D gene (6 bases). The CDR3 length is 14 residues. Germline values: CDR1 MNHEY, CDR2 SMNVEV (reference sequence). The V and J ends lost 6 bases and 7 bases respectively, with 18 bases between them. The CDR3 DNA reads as TGTGCCAGCAGCATCCGGGACAAAGGGGGTGGCTACACCTTC. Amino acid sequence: CASSIRDKGGGYTF.

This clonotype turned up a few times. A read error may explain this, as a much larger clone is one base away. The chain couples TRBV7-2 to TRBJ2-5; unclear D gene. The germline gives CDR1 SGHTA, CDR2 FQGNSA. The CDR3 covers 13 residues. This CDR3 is CAGSLEHQETQYF. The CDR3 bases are TGTGCCGGCAGCTTAGAACACCAAGAGACCCAGTACTTC.

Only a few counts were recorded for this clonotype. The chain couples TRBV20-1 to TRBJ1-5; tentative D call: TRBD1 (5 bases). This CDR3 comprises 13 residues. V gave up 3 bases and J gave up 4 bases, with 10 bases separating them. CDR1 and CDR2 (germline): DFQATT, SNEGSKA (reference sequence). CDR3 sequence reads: CSARAQANQPQHF. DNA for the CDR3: TGCAGTGCTAGGGCACAGGCTAATCAGCCCCAGCATTTT.

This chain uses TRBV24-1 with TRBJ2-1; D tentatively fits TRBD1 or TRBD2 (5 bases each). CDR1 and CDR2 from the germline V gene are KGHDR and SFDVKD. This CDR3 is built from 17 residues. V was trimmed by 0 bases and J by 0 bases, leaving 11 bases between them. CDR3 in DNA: TGTGCCACCAGTGATTTGGCCGCAGGGAGCTCCTACAATGAGCAGTTCTTC. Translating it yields CATSDLAAGSSYNEQFF.

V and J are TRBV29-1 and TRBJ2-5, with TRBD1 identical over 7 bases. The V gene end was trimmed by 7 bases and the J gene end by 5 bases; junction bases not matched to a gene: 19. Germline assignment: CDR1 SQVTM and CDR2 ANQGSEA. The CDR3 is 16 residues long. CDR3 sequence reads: CSAKPGQWGFWETQYF. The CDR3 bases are TGCAGCGCTAAACCGGGACAGTGGGGGTTCTGGGAGACCCAGTACTTC.

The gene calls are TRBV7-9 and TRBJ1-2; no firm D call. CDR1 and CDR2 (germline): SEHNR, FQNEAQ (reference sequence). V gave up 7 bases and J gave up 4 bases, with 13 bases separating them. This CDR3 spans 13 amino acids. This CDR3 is CASILLGGYGYTF. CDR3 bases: TGTGCCAGCATCCTCTTGGGAGGCTATGGCTACACCTTC.

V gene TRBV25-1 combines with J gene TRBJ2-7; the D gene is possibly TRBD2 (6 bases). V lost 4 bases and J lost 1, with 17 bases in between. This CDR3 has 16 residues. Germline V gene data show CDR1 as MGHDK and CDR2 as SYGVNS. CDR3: CASSGKGGILSYEQYF. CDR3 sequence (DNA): TGTGCCAGCAGTGGGAAAGGAGGGATTTTATCCTACGAGCAGTACTTC.

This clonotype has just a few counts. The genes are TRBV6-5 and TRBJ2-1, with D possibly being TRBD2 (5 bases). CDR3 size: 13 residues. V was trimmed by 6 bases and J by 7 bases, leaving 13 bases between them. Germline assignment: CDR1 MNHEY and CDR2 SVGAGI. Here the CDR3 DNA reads TGTGCCAGCAGGCCCCCGGGCGGGAATGAGCAGTTCTTC. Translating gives CASRPPGGNEQFF.

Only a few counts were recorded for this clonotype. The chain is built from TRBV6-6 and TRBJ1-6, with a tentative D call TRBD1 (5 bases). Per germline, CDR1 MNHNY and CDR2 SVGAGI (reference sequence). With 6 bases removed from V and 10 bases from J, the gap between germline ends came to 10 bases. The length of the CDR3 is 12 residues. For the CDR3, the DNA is TGTGCCAGCAGCCCTGGGGGATCACCCCTCCACTTT. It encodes CASSPGGSPLHF.

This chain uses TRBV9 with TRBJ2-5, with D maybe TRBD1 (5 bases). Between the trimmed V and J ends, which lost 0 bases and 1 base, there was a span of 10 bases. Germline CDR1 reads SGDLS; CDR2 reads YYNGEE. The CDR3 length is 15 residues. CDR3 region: CASSVAGHSQETQYF. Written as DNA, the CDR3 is TGTGCCAGCAGCGTAGCTGGACACTCCCAAGAGACCCAGTACTTC.

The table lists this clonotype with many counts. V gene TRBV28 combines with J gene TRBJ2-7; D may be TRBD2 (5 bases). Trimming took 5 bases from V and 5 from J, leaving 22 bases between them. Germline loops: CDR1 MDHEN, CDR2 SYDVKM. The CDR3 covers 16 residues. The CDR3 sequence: CASSQSWAGGDDEQYF. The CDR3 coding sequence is TGTGCCAGCAGTCAATCCTGGGCGGGTGGAGACGACGAGCAGTACTTC.

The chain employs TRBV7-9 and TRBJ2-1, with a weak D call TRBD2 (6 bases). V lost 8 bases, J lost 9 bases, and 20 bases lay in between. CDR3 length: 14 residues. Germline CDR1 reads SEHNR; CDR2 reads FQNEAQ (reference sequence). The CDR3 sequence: CASPRGSDGVEQFF. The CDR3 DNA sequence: TGTGCCAGCCCCCGGGGGAGTGATGGTGTTGAGCAGTTCTTC.

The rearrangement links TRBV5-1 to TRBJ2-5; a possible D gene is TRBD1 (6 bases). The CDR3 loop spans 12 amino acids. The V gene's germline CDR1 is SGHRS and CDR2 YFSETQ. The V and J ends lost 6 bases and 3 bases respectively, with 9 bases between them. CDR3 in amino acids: CASKRTEETQYF. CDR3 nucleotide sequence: TGCGCCAGCAAGAGGACAGAAGAGACCCAGTACTTC.

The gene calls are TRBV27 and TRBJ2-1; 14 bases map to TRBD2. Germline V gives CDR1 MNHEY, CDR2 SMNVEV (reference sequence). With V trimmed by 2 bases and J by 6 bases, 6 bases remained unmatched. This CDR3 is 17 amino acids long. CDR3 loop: CASSLATGLAGGNEQFF. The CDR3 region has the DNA TGTGCCAGCAGTTTAGCCACCGGACTAGCGGGAGGCAATGAGCAGTTCTTC.

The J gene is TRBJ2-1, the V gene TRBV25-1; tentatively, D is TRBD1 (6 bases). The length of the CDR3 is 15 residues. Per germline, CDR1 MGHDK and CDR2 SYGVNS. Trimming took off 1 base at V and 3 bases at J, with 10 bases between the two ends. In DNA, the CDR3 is TGTGCCAGCAGTGAATGGGGGCAGGGCTACAATGAGCAGTTCTTC. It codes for CASSEWGQGYNEQFF. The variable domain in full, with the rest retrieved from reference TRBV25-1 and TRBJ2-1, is EADIYQTPRYLVIGTGKKITLECSQTMGHDKMYWYQQDPGMELHLIHYSYGVNSTEKGDLSSESTVSRIRTEHFPLTLESARPSHTSQYLCASSEWGQGYNEQFFGPGTRLTVL.

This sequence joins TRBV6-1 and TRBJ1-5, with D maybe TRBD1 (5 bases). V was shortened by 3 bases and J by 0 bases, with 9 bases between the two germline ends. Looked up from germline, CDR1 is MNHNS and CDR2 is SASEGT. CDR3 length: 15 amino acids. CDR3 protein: CASSEGRTSNQPQHF. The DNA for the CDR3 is TGTGCCAGCAGTGAGGGACGGACTAGCAATCAGCCCCAGCATTTT.

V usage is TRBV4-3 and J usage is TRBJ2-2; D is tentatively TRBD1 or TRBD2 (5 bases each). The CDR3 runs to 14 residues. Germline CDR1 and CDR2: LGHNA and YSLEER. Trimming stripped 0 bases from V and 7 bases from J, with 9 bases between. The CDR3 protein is CASSQDWGYGELFF. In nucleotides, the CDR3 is TGCGCCAGCAGCCAAGATTGGGGGTACGGGGAGCTGTTTTTT.

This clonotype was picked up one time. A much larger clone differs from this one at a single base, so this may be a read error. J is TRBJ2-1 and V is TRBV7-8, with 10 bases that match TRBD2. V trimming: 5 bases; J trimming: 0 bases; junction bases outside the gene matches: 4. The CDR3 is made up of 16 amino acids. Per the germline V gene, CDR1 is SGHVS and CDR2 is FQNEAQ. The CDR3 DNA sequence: TGTGCCAGCAGCCGCACTAGCGGGGACTCCTACAATGAGCAGTTCTTC. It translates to CASSRTSGDSYNEQFF.

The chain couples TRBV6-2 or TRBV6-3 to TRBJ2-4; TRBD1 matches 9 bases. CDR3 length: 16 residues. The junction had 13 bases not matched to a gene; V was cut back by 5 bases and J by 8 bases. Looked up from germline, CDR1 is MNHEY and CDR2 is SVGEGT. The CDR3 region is CASSRPGQGVLDIQYF. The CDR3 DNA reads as TGTGCCAGCAGTAGGCCGGGACAGGGAGTTTTGGACATTCAGTACTTC.